Listed here are 32 T cell receptor beta chains from one sample, sequenced in a study of cytomegalovirus exposure and HLA in healthy donors. The PCR used 60 Vbeta and 13 Jbeta primers. Clones were sequenced by immunoSEQ multiplex PCR, and TCRdb holds only the in-frame ones, with some missing. Of about 67,000 clones listed, roughly 65% were seen once; the top ten hold roughly 2.1%. Sequenced input: PBMCs. These receptors all come from a woman between 25 and 40 years old in good health and CMV-seronegative.

The rearrangement links TRBV2 to TRBJ2-3; TRBD1 agrees at 7 bases. With V trimmed by 10 bases and J by 0 bases, 10 bases remained unmatched. The germline V gene has CDR1 SNHLY and CDR2 FYNNEI. The CDR3 runs to 15 residues. The CDR3 sequence: CATSRDRASTDTQYF. CDR3 DNA: TGTGCCACGTCGAGAGACAGGGCTAGCACAGATACGCAGTATTTT.

In this sample, this clone turned up once. The CDR3 bases are TGTGCCTGGGCGACAGGCAGGTACGAGCAGTACTTC. Protein sequence: CAWATGRYEQYF. The V gene is TRBV30, the J gene TRBJ2-7, with a possible D match to TRBD1 (6 bases). Trimming pared 5 bases from V and 4 bases from J, leaving 12 bases between. The CDR3 sequence is 12 residues long. Germline V CDR1 and CDR2: GTSNPN, SVGIG (reference sequence).

The chain combines TRBV7-8 with TRBJ1-2; possibly TRBD1 for D (6 bases). In germline, CDR1 is SGHVS, CDR2 FQNEAQ. Trimming pared 0 bases from V and 4 bases from J, leaving 12 bases between. The CDR3 covers 15 residues. CDR3 amino acids: CASSLAQGLGYGYTF. CDR3 sequence (DNA): TGTGCCAGCAGCTTAGCGCAGGGGCTTGGCTATGGCTACACCTTC.

The chain joins TRBV7-2 to TRBJ1-1, with D unresolved. This CDR3 spans 13 amino acids. Trimming removed 3 bases at V and 1 base at J, with 6 bases between. In germline, CDR1 is SGHTA, CDR2 FQGNSA. The CDR3 nucleotides read TGTGCCAGCAGCTTGAACAAGAACACTGAAGCTTTCTTT. As protein: CASSLNKNTEAFF.

Only a few counts were recorded for this clone. The chain couples TRBV11-2 to TRBJ2-3; TRBD2 matches at 7 bases. Looked up from germline, CDR1 is SGHAT and CDR2 is FQNNGV. V shed 1 base, J shed 0 bases, and the junction held 10 bases outside the gene matches. The CDR3 runs 18 residues. The CDR3 protein is CASSLGRGGGGSTDTQYF. The DNA for the CDR3 is TGTGCCAGCAGCTTAGGACGAGGTGGGGGGGGAAGCACAGATACGCAGTATTTT.

CDR3 nucleotide sequence: TGTGCCAGCAGCTTAAGCCGGGCTAGCGGGCTAGGTGAGCAGTTCTTC. Translated, it gives CASSLSRASGLGEQFF. This sequence joins TRBV7-3 and TRBJ2-1, with 8 bases that match TRBD2. Looked up from germline, CDR1 is SGHTA and CDR2 is FQGTGA. V gave up 1 base and J gave up 9 bases; unmatched junction bases: 11. The CDR3 extends over 16 amino acids.

The chain is built from TRBV28 and TRBJ2-7, with 9 nucleotides matching TRBD1. Germline V gives CDR1 MDHEN, CDR2 SYDVKM. This CDR3 region has 15 residues. V lost 6 bases, J lost 3 bases, and 9 bases stayed unmatched. The CDR3 sequence: CASSVTGGAGYEQYF. CDR3 DNA: TGTGCCAGCAGCGTCACAGGGGGCGCAGGCTACGAGCAGTACTTC. Looking up the rest from reference TRBV28 and TRBJ2-7 gives the full variable domain: DVKVTQSSRYLVKRTGEKVFLECVQDMDHENMFWYRQDPGLGLRLIYFSYDVKMKEKGDIPEGYSVSREKKERFSLILESASTNQTSMYLCASSVTGGAGYEQYFGPGTRLTVT.

The rearrangement links TRBV19 to TRBJ1-2; D might be TRBD1 (5 bases). Germline V gene data show CDR1 as LNHDA and CDR2 as SQIVND (reference sequence). The CDR3 covers 13 residues. The germline V and J ends were trimmed by 7 bases and 6 bases, with 15 bases remaining between them. CDR3: CASTEQAGNGYTF. The CDR3 DNA reads TGTGCCAGTACCGAACAGGCGGGGAATGGCTACACCTTC.

The sample holds a few counts of this clone. V gene TRBV7-9 combines with J gene TRBJ1-1; D gene ambiguous. The CDR3 length is 17 residues. Trimming took off 5 bases at V and 5 bases at J, with 24 bases between the two ends. Germline CDR1 and CDR2: SEHNR and FQNEAQ (reference sequence). The CDR3 bases are TGTGCCAGCAGCCAAGAAACCAACGGCGGTGAAGAGACTGAAGCTTTCTTT. Protein sequence: CASSQETNGGEETEAFF. Full variable domain (remainder filled in from reference TRBV7-9 and TRBJ1-1): DTGVSQNPRHKITKRGQNVTFRCDPISEHNRLYWYRQTLGQGPEFLTYFQNEAQLEKSRLLSDRFSAERPKGSFSTLEIQRTEQGDSAMYLCASSQETNGGEETEAFFGQGTRLTVV.

This sequence joins TRBV5-5 and TRBJ1-2; no firm D call. Germline loops: CDR1 SGHKS, CDR2 YYEKEE (reference sequence). Trimming removed 0 bases at V and 1 base at J, with 7 bases between. The CDR3 is 14 amino acids. Written as DNA, the CDR3 is TGTGCCAGCAGCTTGGGCAGTCTTAACTATGGCTACACCTTC. Its protein is CASSLGSLNYGYTF. The whole variable domain, remainder taken from reference TRBV5-5 and TRBJ1-2, is DAGVTQSPTHLIKTRGQQVTLRCSPISGHKSVSWYQQVLGQGPQFIFQYYEKEERGRGNFPDRFSARQFPNYSSELNVNALLLGDSALYLCASSLGSLNYGYTFGSGTRLTVV.

This clone has just a few counts. The chain uses TRBV6-1 and TRBJ2-7; no clear D gene. Germline CDR1 MNHNS, CDR2 SASEGT. This CDR3 is 13 amino acids long. V dropped 7 bases and J dropped 0 bases, with 10 bases sitting between them. The CDR3 DNA is TGTGCCAGCAATCCTTCGGGCTCCTACGAGCAGTACTTC. As protein: CASNPSGSYEQYF.

As DNA, the CDR3 is TGTGCCAGCTCACCCGCACTAGCGGGGGGGTTTTTTGAGCAGTTCTTC. Amino acids: CASSPALAGGFFEQFF. The chain links TRBV18 to TRBJ2-1, with TRBD2 matching 13 bases. After removal of 3 bases from V and 9 bases from J, the junction contained 8 bases not matched to a gene. Germline CDR1 reads KGHSH; CDR2 reads LQKENI. CDR3 size: 16 residues.

V gene TRBV5-6 combines with J gene TRBJ1-1, with D possibly TRBD1 on 6 matching bases. CDR1 and CDR2 from the germline V gene are SGHDT and YYEEEE. Trimming cost V 0 bases and J 5 bases, with 11 bases left between them. CDR3 length equals 14 residues. CDR3 bases: TGTGCCAGCAGCTTGGCCACAGGGTTAACTGAAGCTTTCTTT. As protein: CASSLATGLTEAFF.

This clone was detected only a few times. This chain connects TRBV7-3 to TRBJ1-2, with D hard to call. Trimming shortened V by 2 bases and J by 0 bases, and 10 bases separated the two germline ends. This CDR3 has 15 residues. Germline lookup yields CDR1 SGHTA and CDR2 FQGTGA. In DNA, the CDR3 is TGTGCCAGCAGCTTAGAACGGCGGGCTAACTATGGCTACACCTTC. Amino acids: CASSLERRANYGYTF.

The rearrangement uses TRBV19 and TRBJ2-2, with TRBD1 identical over 8 bases. CDR1 LNHDA and CDR2 SQIVND come from the germline V gene (reference sequence). The CDR3 is 15 amino acids. Trimming at V came to 5 bases and at J to 4 bases, leaving 6 bases not matched to a gene. The CDR3, as DNA: TGTGCCAGTAGTCCTAGGACAGGGCGCACCGGGGAGCTGTTTTTT. Translating it yields CASSPRTGRTGELFF.

This clone was seen a handful of times. The V and J genes are TRBV5-4 and TRBJ2-2; 7 bases are shared with TRBD1. The CDR3 has 16 residues. Trimming took 1 base from V and 6 from J; bases not matched to a gene: 9. Germline V lookup: CDR1 SGHNT, CDR2 YYREEE (reference sequence). In DNA form, the CDR3 reads TGTGCCAGCAGCTTGAGGCGACAGGGTGGACCCGGGGAGCTGTTTTTT. Residues: CASSLRRQGGPGELFF.

J is TRBJ2-5 and V is TRBV4-1; D might be TRBD2 (5 bases). The CDR3 is made up of 14 amino acids. The germline V and J ends were trimmed by 0 bases and 7 bases, with 12 bases remaining between them. Germline lookup yields CDR1 MGHRA and CDR2 YSYEKL. DNA for the CDR3: TGCGCCAGCAGCCAAGATCTACTAGTCGGGACCCAGTACTTC. Protein sequence: CASSQDLLVGTQYF.

The CDR3 DNA follows: TGCGCCAGCAGCTTGGCCGCGGGGACGGGGTCCTACGAGCAGTACTTC. It yields the protein CASSLAAGTGSYEQYF. The chain is built from TRBV5-1 and TRBJ2-7, with a tentative D call TRBD2 (6 bases). Between the trimmed V and J ends, which lost 0 bases and 1 base, there was a span of 14 bases. Germline CDR1 reads SGHRS; CDR2 reads YFSETQ. The length of the CDR3 is 16 residues.

The V gene is TRBV19, the J gene TRBJ1-5; 10 nucleotides line up with TRBD1. There are 15 residues in the CDR3. The J segment lost 6 bases and the V segment lost 10 bases, leaving 12 bases of the junction unmatched. Germline lookup yields CDR1 LNHDA and CDR2 SQIVND (reference sequence). CDR3 amino acids: CATSRAGQGSQPQHF. The CDR3 DNA sequence: TGTGCCACCTCTCGGGCGGGACAGGGGTCTCAGCCCCAGCATTTT.

This rearrangement joins TRBV19 to TRBJ2-1; 9 positions match TRBD2. The CDR3 spans 16 residues. Germline V gene data show CDR1 as LNHDA and CDR2 as SQIVND (reference sequence). Losses at the gene ends were 1 base for V and 5 bases for J; bases not matched to a gene: 6. The CDR3 reads CASSIVGGGGHNEQFF. The CDR3, as DNA: TGTGCCAGTAGTATAGTGGGCGGGGGGGGCCACAATGAGCAGTTCTTC.

This clone was picked up a small number of times. This chain connects TRBV27 to TRBJ1-1; D possibly corresponds to TRBD1 (6 bases). Germline V gene lookup returns CDR1 MNHEY and CDR2 SMNVEV (reference sequence). The CDR3 consists of 15 residues. V lost 3 bases and J lost 6, with 17 bases in between. The CDR3 region is CASSFARGGGAEAFF. The CDR3 nucleotides read TGTGCCAGCAGTTTTGCCAGGGGCGGGGGCGCTGAAGCTTTCTTT.

This clone occurred a few times. CDR3 in DNA: TGTGCCAGCAGCTTGGCTCTCGGGGGCGGGGGAACCTACGAGCAGTACTTC. It encodes CASSLALGGGGTYEQYF. The chain employs TRBV5-5 and TRBJ2-7; D may be TRBD2 (7 bases). Trimming removed 0 bases from V and 2 bases from J, with 18 bases in between. There are 17 residues in the CDR3. Per germline, CDR1 SGHKS and CDR2 YYEKEE (reference sequence).

The V and J genes are TRBV29-1 and TRBJ2-7; 7 bases match TRBD1. Trimming took 7 bases from V and 6 from J; bases not matched to a gene: 12. The germline gives CDR1 SQVTM, CDR2 ANQGSEA. The CDR3 consists of 13 residues. CDR3 coding DNA: TGCAGCGCCCAGACAGGGTCAGGGTTCGAGCAGTACTTC. As protein: CSAQTGSGFEQYF.

The V gene is TRBV5-1, the J gene TRBJ1-1, with 8 bases identical to TRBD1. V trimming: 7 bases; J trimming: 5 bases; junction bases outside the gene matches: 16. This CDR3 is 16 amino acids long. The germline V gene encodes CDR1 SGHRS and CDR2 YFSETQ. For the CDR3, the DNA is TGCGCCAGCTCTGACCCGGCAGGGGGCGGGTGGACTGAAGCTTTCTTT. Translated, it gives CASSDPAGGGWTEAFF. Full variable domain (rest looked up from reference TRBV5-1 and TRBJ1-1): KAGVTQTPRYLIKTRGQQVTLSCSPISGHRSVSWYQQTPGQGLQFLFEYFSETQRNKGNFPGRFSGRQFSNSRSEMNVSTLELGDSALYLCASSDPAGGGWTEAFFGQGTRLTVV.

In the case of this clone: The germline gene is not matched at one end of the junction; a read error may be the cause. The chain has TRBV7-9 and TRBJ1-4, with 7 bases fitting TRBD1. Germline V gene lookup returns CDR1 SEHNR and CDR2 FQNEAQ (reference sequence). This CDR3 region has 15 residues. This chain's CDR3 is CSSSLVTGVFEELFF. The CDR3 DNA sequence: TGTTCCAGCAGCTTAGTTACAGGGGTTTTTGAAGAACTGTTTTTT.

V usage is TRBV18 and J usage is TRBJ1-5; D is unclear. V was pared by 2 bases and J by 0 bases, with 8 bases between. From germline, CDR1 is KGHSH and CDR2 LQKENI. The CDR3 contains 15 residues. The CDR3 region is CASSPSQNSNQPQHF. The DNA for the CDR3 is TGTGCCAGCTCACCATCACAGAATAGCAATCAGCCCCAGCATTTT.

This sequence joins TRBV5-1 and TRBJ2-1, with 16 nucleotides matching TRBD2. Per the germline V gene, CDR1 is SGHRS and CDR2 is YFSETQ. Trimming at V came to 6 bases and at J to 1 base, leaving 7 bases not matched to a gene. The CDR3 covers 18 residues. The CDR3 sequence: CASTLGGLAGGSYNEQFF. In DNA, the CDR3 is TGCGCCAGCACGCTTGGGGGACTAGCGGGGGGGTCCTACAATGAGCAGTTCTTC.

CDR3 sequence (DNA): TGTGCCAGTAGTCGGGACAGGGGCCCAGGAGGTTATGGCTACACCTTC. This gives the protein CASSRDRGPGGYGYTF. This sequence joins TRBV19 and TRBJ1-2, with 10 bases lining up with TRBD1. The CDR3 has 16 residues. The germline V gene encodes CDR1 LNHDA and CDR2 SQIVND (reference sequence). With V trimmed by 5 bases and J by 5 bases, 11 bases remained unmatched.

This chain joins TRBV28 and TRBJ2-5, with 7 bases that match TRBD2. The CDR3 extends over 16 amino acids. The germline V gene has CDR1 MDHEN and CDR2 SYDVKM. J lost 2 bases, V lost 0 bases, and 6 bases had no gene match. In DNA form, the CDR3 reads TGTGCCAGCAGTTTATGGTCGCCGGGGGGTCAAGAGACCCAGTACTTC. This gives the protein CASSLWSPGGQETQYF.

The chain links TRBV15 to TRBJ1-1, with TRBD1 matching over 8 bases. Germline loops: CDR1 LNHNV, CDR2 YYDKDF (reference sequence). J gave up 5 bases and V 5 bases, and 10 bases lay outside the gene matches. This CDR3 is built from 15 residues. This chain's CDR3 is CATSSRRQGTTEAFF. The CDR3 DNA reads as TGTGCCACCAGCTCCCGAAGACAGGGGACAACTGAAGCTTTCTTT.

The count of this clone is one. The rearrangement links TRBV11-3 to TRBJ2-2, with D tentatively TRBD1 (5 bases). Germline V gene lookup returns CDR1 SGHNT and CDR2 YENEEA. The V gene lost 0 bases and the J gene lost 2 bases, with 10 bases spanning the gap. CDR3 length equals 16 residues. This CDR3 reads CASSLDGADNTGELFF. As DNA, the CDR3 is TGTGCCAGCAGCTTAGATGGGGCTGACAACACCGGGGAGCTGTTTTTT.

This clone was seen only a few times. The V gene is TRBV6-5, the J gene TRBJ1-1; perhaps TRBD1 as D (6 bases). This CDR3 is 11 amino acids long. V lost 7 bases to trimming and J lost 12 bases, with 15 bases between them. Germline V gene data show CDR1 as MNHEY and CDR2 as SVGAGI. The DNA of the CDR3 is TGTGCCAGCACTCAAGGGGGTATACCTTTCTTT. Its protein product is CASTQGGIPFF.